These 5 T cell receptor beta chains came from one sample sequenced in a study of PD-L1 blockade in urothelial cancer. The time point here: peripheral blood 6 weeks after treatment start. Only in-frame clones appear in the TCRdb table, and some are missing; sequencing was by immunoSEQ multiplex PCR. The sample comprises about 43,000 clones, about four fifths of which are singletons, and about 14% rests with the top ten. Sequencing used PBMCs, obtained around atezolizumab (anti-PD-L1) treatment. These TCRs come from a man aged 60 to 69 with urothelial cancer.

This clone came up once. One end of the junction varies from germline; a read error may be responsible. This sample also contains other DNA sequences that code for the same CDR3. CDR3 nucleotides: TGCGCCAGCAGGGACAGTTATAGCAATCAGCCCCAGCATTTT. This encodes CASRDSYSNQPQHF. This chain connects TRBV6-6 to TRBJ1-5, with TRBD1 matching over 7 bases. CDR3 size: 14 residues. Germline CDR1 reads MNHNY; CDR2 reads SVGAGI (reference sequence).

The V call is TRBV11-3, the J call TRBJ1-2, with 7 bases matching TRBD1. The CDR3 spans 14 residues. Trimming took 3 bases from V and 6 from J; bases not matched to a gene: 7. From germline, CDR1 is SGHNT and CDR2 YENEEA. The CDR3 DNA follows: TGTGCCAGCAGCTTTGAGGGGGCTACGGATGGCTACACCTTC. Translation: CASSFEGATDGYTF.

CDR3 in DNA: TGTGCCAGCTCAGAGGACAGCGGGGACGAGCAGTACTTC. Its translation: CASSEDSGDEQYF. This chain uses TRBV18 with TRBJ2-7, with D perhaps matching TRBD2 (7 bases). Germline CDR1 reads KGHSH; CDR2 reads LQKENI. Trimming pared 5 bases from V and 5 bases from J, leaving 13 bases between. CDR3 size: 13 residues.

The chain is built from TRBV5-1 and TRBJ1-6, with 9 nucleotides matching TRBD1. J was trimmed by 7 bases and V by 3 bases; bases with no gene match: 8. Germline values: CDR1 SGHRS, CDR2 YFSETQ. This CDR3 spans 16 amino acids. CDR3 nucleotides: TGCGCCAGCAGCTCCACCGGGACAGGGTTAAATTCACCCCTCCACTTT. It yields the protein CASSSTGTGLNSPLHF. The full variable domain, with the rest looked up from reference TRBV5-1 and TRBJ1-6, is KAGVTQTPRYLIKTRGQQVTLSCSPISGHRSVSWYQQTPGQGLQFLFEYFSETQRNKGNFPGRFSGRQFSNSRSEMNVSTLELGDSALYLCASSSTGTGLNSPLHFGNGTRLTVT.

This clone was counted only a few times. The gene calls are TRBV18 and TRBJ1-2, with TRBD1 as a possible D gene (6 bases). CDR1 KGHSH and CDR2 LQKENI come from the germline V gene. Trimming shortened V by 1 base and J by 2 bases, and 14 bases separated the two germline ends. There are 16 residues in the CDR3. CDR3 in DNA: TGTGCCAGCTCACCACTCGCAGGGGCTGCAAACTATGGCTACACCTTC. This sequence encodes CASSPLAGAANYGYTF.